A selection of T cell receptor beta chains follows, all from one sample in a study of T cell responses to AZD1222 COVID-19 vaccine. Measured with immunoSEQ multiplex PCR; TCRdb has only the in-frame clones, and not every one. The sample yields approximately 100,000 clones, over 75% seen once. The specimen was peripheral blood, collected on day 0 of AZD1222 vaccination. These receptors were obtained from an adult in good health. The CDR3 runs from the conserved cysteine through the conserved F or W. A D gene is named only where the DNA matches it firmly. Size is omitted from some rows. Given values are once, few, many or a class for expanded clones.

abundance	j_gene	v_gene	d_gene	CDR3aa	CDR3nt
few	TRBJ2-1	TRBV5-1	NA	CASSHPGTLYNEQFF	TGCGCCAGCAGCCACCCCGGGACTCTCTACAATGAGCAGTTCTTC
NA	TRBJ1-2	TRBV19	NA	CASSTSRWEGYGYTF	TGTGCCAGTAGTACCTCCCGCTGGGAAGGATATGGCTACACCTTC
NA	TRBJ1-5	TRBV9	TRBD1	CASSETGGGQPQHF	TGTGCCAGCAGCGAAACAGGGGGAGGTCAGCCCCAGCATTTT
NA	TRBJ2-3	TRBV30	TRBD2	CAWSVLSPGLAGKWGTDTQYF	TGTGCCTGGAGTGTACTGAGTCCGGGACTAGCGGGAAAGTGGGGCACAGATACGCAGTATTTT
NA	TRBJ1-2	TRBV28	NA	CASSLTALNYGYTF	TGTGCCAGCAGTTTGACAGCCCTTAACTATGGCTACACCTTC
NA	TRBJ1-3	TRBV5-1	NA	CASSTDSGSASGNTIYF	TGCGCCAGCAGCACAGACAGTGGGAGCGCCTCTGGAAACACCATATATTTT
once	TRBJ2-2	TRBV5-4	NA	CASSLFSGVHTGELFF	TGTGCCAGCAGCTTATTCAGCGGAGTTCACACCGGGGAGCTGTTTTTT
NA	TRBJ1-2	TRBV5-6	NA	CASSLTVGYGYTF	TGTGCCAGCAGCTTGACAGTGGGTTATGGCTACACCTTC
NA	TRBJ2-1	TRBV11-3	TRBD2	CASSLDKGLAGVNEQFF	TGTGCCAGCAGCTTAGATAAAGGACTAGCGGGAGTTAATGAGCAGTTCTTC
NA	TRBJ1-5	TRBV28	TRBD1	CASSPSLDRGDQPQHF	TGTGCCAGCAGTCCCTCCTTGGACAGGGGGGATCAGCCCCAGCATTTT
NA	TRBJ2-1	TRBV6-5	TRBD2	CASSYSSSGSFSEQFF	TGTGCCAGCAGTTACTCGAGTAGCGGGAGCTTTTCTGAGCAGTTCTTC
NA	TRBJ2-7	TRBV7-8	TRBD1	CASSPHGTGTYEQYF	TGTGCCAGCAGCCCCCACGGGACAGGGACCTACGAGCAGTACTTC
NA	TRBJ1-1	TRBV7-3	NA	CASSLVEGTTEAFF	TGTGCCAGCAGCTTAGTGGAGGGGACCACTGAAGCTTTCTTT
once	TRBJ2-3	TRBV27	TRBD2	CATSTRRGLAVTTSTDTQYF	TGTGCCACCTCGACCCGTCGGGGACTAGCGGTGACAACTAGCACAGATACGCAGTATTTT
NA	TRBJ2-1	TRBV9	NA	CASSPGGYEQFF	TGTGCCAGCAGCCCCGGGGGCTATGAGCAGTTCTTC
NA	TRBJ2-2	TRBV19	NA	CASSIDLLGNTGELFF	TGTGCCAGTAGTATAGATCTATTAGGGAACACCGGGGAGCTGTTTTTT
NA	TRBJ2-7	TRBV21-1	NA	CASSKDQRDSSYEQYF	TGTGCCAGCAGCAAAGACCAGCGGGACAGCTCCTACGAGCAGTACTTC
NA	TRBJ2-4	TRBV6-5	TRBD2	CASSYSAGVTKNIQYF	TGTGCCAGCAGTTACTCGGCGGGAGTAACCAAAAACATTCAGTACTTC
NA	TRBJ2-5	TRBV10-2	NA	CASSEFVGQETQYF	TGCGCCAGCAGTGAGTTTGTGGGCCAAGAGACCCAGTACTTC
NA	TRBJ2-5	TRBV5-1	TRBD1	CASSSLTGAQETQYF	TGCGCCAGCAGCTCGCTGACAGGGGCACAAGAGACCCAGTACTTC
once	TRBJ1-2	TRBV3-1/TRBV3-2	NA	CASSLNRENYGYTF	TGTGCCAGCAGCCTGAATAGGGAAAACTATGGCTACACCTTC
medium-sized	TRBJ1-1	TRBV5-1	NA	CASSFRQDANTEAFF	TGCGCCAGCAGCTTCCGACAGGACGCTAACACTGAAGCTTTCTTT
NA	TRBJ2-1	TRBV7-3	TRBD2	CASSPRTSGRAGEQFF	TGTGCCAGCAGCCCCAGGACTAGCGGGAGGGCTGGGGAGCAGTTCTTC
NA	TRBJ1-4	TRBV12-3/TRBV12-4	NA	CASSLIGKEKLFF	TGTGCCAGCAGTTTAATAGGGAAAGAAAAACTGTTTTTT
once	TRBJ1-1	TRBV6-5	NA	CASSRQALNTEAFF	TGTGCCAGCAGTAGACAGGCCCTGAACACTGAAGCTTTCTTT
NA	TRBJ1-2	TRBV30	NA	CAWNGGNKRGYTF	TGTGCCTGGAACGGAGGGAATAAGAGGGGCTACACCTTC
NA	TRBJ2-2	TRBV6-2/TRBV6-3	TRBD2	CASSPRLAVANTGELFF	TGTGCCAGCAGCCCTAGACTAGCGGTCGCGAACACCGGGGAGCTGTTTTTT